This T cell receptor (beta chain) was captured by sequencing in a study of T-cell reconstitution after alpha-beta-depleted transplantation in children. Study-wide findings and caveats: Several hundred expanded graft clones reportedly were the source of alpha-beta T cells about two months after transplant. Most T-cell counts and diversity one year after the transplant came from T cells that were newly produced.

This clonotype was counted many times. Its antigen is undetermined. Preparation of the TCRbeta library used unique molecular identifiers. Using its own MiXCR run on the PCR reads, TCRdb lists one record per CDR3 protein. The sample lists 200,000 to 250,000 distinct CDR3 sequences, roughly 10% occurring once. Sequences were derived from PBMCs, sampled before TCRalphabeta/CD19-depleted stem cell transplant. The clonotype comes from a child under two years old with acute myeloid leukemia, due to receive a stem cell transplant.

The CDR3 bases are TGCGCCAGCAGCGAGCGGGACAGGCGCACAGATACGCAGTATTTT. Its translation: CASSERDRRTDTQYF. The J gene is TRBJ2-3, the V gene TRBV5-1; D is possibly TRBD1 (8 bases). In germline, CDR1 is SGHRS, CDR2 YFSETQ. Trimming left V 4 bases short and J 1 base short, with 13 bases between. The CDR3 has 15 residues. Filled out from reference TRBV5-1 and TRBJ2-3, the complete variable domain reads KAGVTQTPRYLIKTRGQQVTLSCSPISGHRSVSWYQQTPGQGLQFLFEYFSETQRNKGNFPGRFSGRQFSNSRSEMNVSTLELGDSALYLCASSERDRRTDTQYFGPGTRLTVL.